This TCR beta chain was found in a study of cytomegalovirus exposure and HLA in healthy donors. Overall study context: A data release that came early held roughly 90 million unique TCRs from HLA-typed donors. Of roughly 400 genotyped donors, roughly 81% grouped in the Caucasian-associated ancestry cluster. General study results and limits: As a later analysis showed, a missense DCLRE1C variant was linked to trimming of TCR beta V- and J-genes.

13 Jbeta primers and 60 Vbeta primers were used for the PCR. Only in-frame clones appear in the TCRdb table, and some are missing; sequencing was by immunoSEQ multiplex PCR. The sample lists about 140,000 clones, 61% occurring once. The CDR3 has 12 amino acids. Germline V gene lookup returns CDR1 MNHNS and CDR2 SASEGT. Trimming removed 8 bases from V and 2 bases from J, with 9 bases in between. A note on this clone: Its specificity is not known.

Sequenced input: PBMCs. The chain links TRBV6-1 to TRBJ1-2; a weak D match, TRBD1 (6 bases). The clonotype originates from a male donor in good health and CMV-seronegative. CDR3 DNA sequence: TGTGCCAGCGGGACAACAAACTATGGCTACACCTTC. Translated: CASGTTNYGYTF.